Below are 21 T cell receptor beta chains sequenced from a single sample in a study of CD8+CD57+ T cells in acquired aplastic anemia (dated by TCRdb to 2016 to 2019). The patients picked for sequencing were ones in whom flow cytometry had shown an expansion of CD8+CD57+ cells. The reads were generated on an Illumina HiSeq 2000. Genomic DNA was used as template for profiling of TCR beta VDJ combinations and CDR3 sequences. TCRdb passed the public sequencing reads through fastp at Q25 and MiXCR, retaining productive beta sequences. Entries that share a CDR3 protein sequence are merged under the most common genes and DNA. The sample data list just over 450,000 distinct CDR3 sequences, and roughly 34% of these were observed just once. Roughly 0.8% of the sample belongs to the ten largest clones. The sample comprised sorted CD4+, CD8+, or CD8+CD57+ T cells (not recorded which) from PBMCs. The receptors come from a human donor with aplastic anemia.

Ten or more counts support this clonotype. The J gene is TRBJ2-3, the V gene TRBV20-1, with D uncertain. V was clipped by 6 bases and J by 4 bases, with 8 bases between them. Germline values: CDR1 DFQATT, CDR2 SNEGSKA (reference sequence). This CDR3 region has 11 residues. The CDR3: CSAVGPDTQYF. Here the CDR3 DNA reads TGCAGTGCGGTGGGTCCAGATACGCAGTATTTT.

This clonotype has just a few counts. The chain combines TRBV20-1 with TRBJ2-6; no firm D call. This CDR3 is 17 amino acids long. In germline, CDR1 is DFQATT, CDR2 SNEGSKA (reference sequence). V dropped 2 bases and J dropped 0 bases, with 14 bases sitting between them. The CDR3 nucleotides are TGCAGTGCTAGAACCCGGGCAGTCCTCTCTGGGGCCAACGTCCTGACTTTC. It yields the protein CSARTRAVLSGANVLTF.

This clonotype was found a few times. The V call is TRBV12-3 or TRBV12-4, the J call TRBJ1-1; a possible D gene is TRBD1 (6 bases). This CDR3 contains 15 residues. V shed 4 bases and J shed 3 bases, with 15 bases lying between them. The CDR3: CASSSQGKGDTEAFF. Here the CDR3 DNA reads TGTGCCAGCAGTTCGCAGGGGAAAGGGGACACTGAAGCTTTCTTT.

The V call is TRBV15, the J call TRBJ2-7; no firm D call. Germline V gene lookup returns CDR1 LNHNV and CDR2 YYDKDF (reference sequence). V lost 0 bases and J 6 bases, leaving 21 bases between the germline ends. The CDR3 consists of 17 residues. The CDR3 loop reads CATSRDRSSRRPFEQYF. The CDR3 DNA is TGTGCCACCAGCAGAGATCGCTCAAGCAGGCGACCCTTCGAGCAGTACTTC.

This clonotype was picked up many times. V usage is TRBV5-6 and J usage is TRBJ1-2; TRBD1 might be the D (5 bases). The CDR3 contains 12 residues. V gave up 4 bases and J gave up 8 bases, with 12 bases separating them. Germline CDR1 reads SGHDT; CDR2 reads YYEEEE. DNA of the CDR3: TGTGCCAGCAGCCTTTCAGGGACGGGCTACACCTTC. Protein sequence: CASSLSGTGYTF.

As regards this clonotype: At one end the junction does not follow the germline gene, possibly because of a read error. This chain links TRBV15 with TRBJ2-7, with TRBD2 matching over 7 bases. CDR1 and CDR2 from the germline V gene are LNHNV and YYDKDF (reference sequence). The CDR3 covers 13 residues. The DNA for the CDR3 is TGTGCCACCTTGGGGCAGGGCAGCGGGGAGCTGTACTTC. Amino acids: CATLGQGSGELYF.

This clonotype has only one observation. V usage is TRBV10-2 and J usage is TRBJ1-4; D remains ambiguous. V lost 3 bases to trimming and J lost 0 bases, with 8 bases between them. The CDR3 sequence is 15 residues long. The germline gives CDR1 WSHSY, CDR2 SAAADI. This CDR3 is CASSDQGATNEKLFF. In DNA, the CDR3 is TGCGCCAGCAGTGATCAAGGCGCAACTAATGAAAAACTGTTTTTT.

Of note for this clonotype: Possible read error: a much larger clone is one base away. The CDR3 loop reads CASSEPISYNEQYF. In DNA form, the CDR3 reads TGTGCCAGTAGTGAACCAATCTCCTACAATGAGCAGTACTTC. The genes are TRBV19 and TRBJ2-7; D ambiguous. Germline assignment: CDR1 LNHDA and CDR2 SQIVND (reference sequence). Trimming pared 5 bases from V and 7 bases from J, leaving 18 bases between. This CDR3 is 14 amino acids long.

The rearrangement uses TRBV15 and TRBJ2-7; TRBD1 aligns across 12 bases. After removal of 1 base from V and 6 bases from J, the junction contained 4 bases not matched to a gene. From germline, CDR1 is LNHNV and CDR2 YYDKDF (reference sequence). The CDR3 loop spans 15 amino acids. This CDR3 reads CATSRVGTGGGEQYF. For the CDR3, the DNA is TGTGCCACCAGCAGAGTGGGGACAGGGGGCGGCGAGCAGTACTTC.

The V gene is TRBV11-2, the J gene TRBJ2-2; the match to TRBD2 covers 9 bases. V gave up 1 base and J gave up 3 bases; unmatched junction bases: 6. CDR3 size: 17 residues. In germline, CDR1 is SGHAT, CDR2 FQNNGV. Here the CDR3 DNA reads TGTGCCAGCAGCTTAGTCCCTAGCGGGGTTTACACCGGGGAGCTGTTTTTT. Translation: CASSLVPSGVYTGELFF.

The table lists this clonotype with many counts. The rearrangement uses TRBV7-9 and TRBJ1-1, with D hard to call. The CDR3 is 13 amino acids. Germline V CDR1 and CDR2: SEHNR, FQNEAQ (reference sequence). V was pared by 2 bases and J by 3 bases, with 7 bases between. CDR3 sequence (DNA): TGTGCCAGCAGCTTAAAAGGCGACACTGAAGCTTTCTTT. Its protein product is CASSLKGDTEAFF.

The chain employs TRBV25-1 and TRBJ1-6, with 8 nucleotides matching TRBD1. With V trimmed by 4 bases and J by 5 bases, 7 bases remained unmatched. This CDR3 is 16 amino acids long. Germline CDR1 reads MGHDK; CDR2 reads SYGVNS. The CDR3 spells CASSVFGQGDNSPLHF. For the CDR3, the DNA is TGTGCCAGCAGTGTGTTCGGACAGGGCGATAATTCACCCCTCCACTTT.

This clonotype came up a few times. The genes are TRBV29-1 and TRBJ2-3; D perhaps matches TRBD2 (5 bases). Trimming cost V 7 bases and J 4 bases, with 15 bases left between them. Germline V lookup: CDR1 SQVTM, CDR2 ANQGSEA. CDR3 size: 13 residues. The CDR3 nucleotides are TGCAGCGCAGACACGGGATTTGCAGATACGCAGTATTTT. It translates to CSADTGFADTQYF.

This chain links TRBV4-1 with TRBJ2-7; no clear D. This CDR3 contains 15 residues. V was shortened by 0 bases and J by 0 bases, with 9 bases between the two germline ends. The germline CDR1 and CDR2 sequences are MGHRA and YSYEKL. The CDR3 region is CASSQDGQVSYEQYF. The CDR3 DNA follows: TGCGCCAGCAGCCAAGACGGGCAGGTCTCCTACGAGCAGTACTTC.

This clonotype was observed at least ten times. The rearrangement links TRBV29-1 to TRBJ2-3; D might be TRBD2 (5 bases). The CDR3 totals 12 residues. Germline assignment: CDR1 SQVTM and CDR2 ANQGSEA. V was pared by 3 bases and J by 3 bases, with 7 bases between. This CDR3 reads CSVDEGTDTQYF. The CDR3, as DNA: TGCAGCGTTGACGAGGGAACAGATACGCAGTATTTT.

The chain is built from TRBV29-1 and TRBJ2-1; 9 bases map to TRBD1. The CDR3 is made up of 12 amino acids. Germline trimming cut 8 bases from V and 4 bases from J; bases unmatched to any gene: 3. CDR1 and CDR2 from the germline V gene are SQVTM and ANQGSEA. CDR3 region: CSTDRGYNEQFF. CDR3 DNA: TGCAGCACTGACAGGGGGTACAATGAGCAGTTCTTC.

This clonotype was recorded many times. The chain combines TRBV7-9 with TRBJ2-5; 7 positions match TRBD2. Losses at the gene ends were 5 bases for V and 2 bases for J; bases not matched to a gene: 5. This CDR3 is built from 14 residues. Looked up from germline, CDR1 is SEHNR and CDR2 is FQNEAQ (reference sequence). The CDR3 loop is CASSKDSGQETQYF. The CDR3 DNA sequence: TGTGCCAGCAGCAAGGATAGCGGGCAAGAGACCCAGTACTTC.

On this clonotype itself: No conserved phenylalanine or tryptophan ends this CDR3, so it is likely a read error. Because the CDR3's place on the DNA is in doubt, the DNA is left out and the CDR3 is given as listed by TCRdb. The chain uses TRBV2 and TRBJ1-6; TRBD1, as called in the table, went unchecked against the DNA. The CDR3 sequence runs 9 residues, both termini included. In germline, CDR1 is SNHLY, CDR2 FYNNEI. Here the CDR3 reads CASSEQGDY.

In DNA form, the CDR3 reads TGTGCCAGCAGTTTTGAGTGGAGACCAGGGCTCATGAACACTGAAGCTTTCTTT. This translates into CASSFEWRPGLMNTEAFF. V is TRBV12-3 or TRBV12-4 and J is TRBJ1-1; tentative D call: TRBD1 (5 bases). The CDR3 is made up of 18 amino acids. V shed 3 bases and J shed 0 bases, with 20 bases lying between them.

This clonotype was detected many times. The chain joins TRBV7-8 to TRBJ2-2, with 7 bases lining up with TRBD1. Germline V gives CDR1 SGHVS, CDR2 FQNEAQ. This CDR3 is 15 amino acids long. V was pared by 5 bases and J by 2 bases, with 5 bases of the junction left unmatched. CDR3 DNA: TGTGCCAGCAGCCCCCGGGACAGAAACACCGGGGAGCTGTTTTTT. This codes for CASSPRDRNTGELFF. Supplemented by reference TRBV7-8 and TRBJ2-2, the full variable domain reads GAGVSQSPRYKVAKRGQDVALRCDPISGHVSLFWYQQALGQGPEFLTYFQNEAQLDKSGLPSDRFFAERPEGSVSTLKIQRTQQEDSAVYLCASSPRDRNTGELFFGEGSRLTVL.

This clonotype was seen only once. The gene calls are TRBV11-2 and TRBJ2-5; 11 bases fit TRBD2. CDR3 size: 14 residues. Per germline, CDR1 SGHAT and CDR2 FQNNGV. The ends lost 2 bases at V and 9 bases at J; junction bases unmatched: 5. The CDR3 spells CASSLRTSGFSQYF. The CDR3 nucleotides read TGTGCCAGCAGCTTAAGGACTAGCGGGTTCTCCCAGTACTTC. The whole variable domain, remainder taken from reference TRBV11-2 and TRBJ2-5, is EAGVAQSPRYKIIEKRQSVAFWCNPISGHATLYWYQQILGQGPKLLIQFQNNGVVDDSQLPKDRFSAERLKGVDSTLKIQPAKLEDSAVYLCASSLRTSGFSQYFGPGTRLLVL.